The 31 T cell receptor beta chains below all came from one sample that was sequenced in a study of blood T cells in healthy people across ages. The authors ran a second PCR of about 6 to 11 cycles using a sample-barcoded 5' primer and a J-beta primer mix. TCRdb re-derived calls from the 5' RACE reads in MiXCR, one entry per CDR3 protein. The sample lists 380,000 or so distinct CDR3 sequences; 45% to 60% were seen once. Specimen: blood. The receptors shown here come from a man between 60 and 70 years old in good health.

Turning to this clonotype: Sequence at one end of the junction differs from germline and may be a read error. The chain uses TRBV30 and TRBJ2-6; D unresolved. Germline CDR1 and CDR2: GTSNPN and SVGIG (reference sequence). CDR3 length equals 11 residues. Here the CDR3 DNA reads TGTGCCGCCAGTGGGGACAACGTCCTGACTTTC. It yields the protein CAASGDNVLTF.

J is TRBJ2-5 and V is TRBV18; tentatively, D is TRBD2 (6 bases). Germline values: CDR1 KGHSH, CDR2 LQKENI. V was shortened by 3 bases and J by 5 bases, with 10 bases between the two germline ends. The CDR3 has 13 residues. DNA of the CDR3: TGTGCCAGCTCACCGCAAGGAGGGGAGACCCAGTACTTC. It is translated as CASSPQGGETQYF.

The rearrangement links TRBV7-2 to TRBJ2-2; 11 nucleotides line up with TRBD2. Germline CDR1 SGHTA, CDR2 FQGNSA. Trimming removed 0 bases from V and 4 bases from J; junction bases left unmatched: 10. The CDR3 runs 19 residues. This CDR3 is CASSLAGTSGGGRTGELFF. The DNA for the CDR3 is TGTGCCAGCAGCTTAGCGGGGACTAGCGGAGGGGGGCGCACCGGGGAGCTGTTTTTT. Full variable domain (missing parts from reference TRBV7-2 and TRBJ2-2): GAGVSQSPSNKVTEKGKDVELRCDPISGHTALYWYRQSLGQGLEFLIYFQGNSAPDKSGLPSDRFSAERTGGSVSTLTIQRTQQEDSAVYLCASSLAGTSGGGRTGELFFGEGSRLTVL.

In DNA, the CDR3 is TGCGCCAGCAGCTTGACAGGAACGCCTAGCTATGGCTACACCTTC. Its protein is CASSLTGTPSYGYTF. This chain links TRBV5-1 with TRBJ1-2, with D perhaps TRBD1 (5 bases). Germline V gives CDR1 SGHRS, CDR2 YFSETQ. V was cut by 1 base and J by 4 bases, with 14 bases left in between. This CDR3 has 15 residues.

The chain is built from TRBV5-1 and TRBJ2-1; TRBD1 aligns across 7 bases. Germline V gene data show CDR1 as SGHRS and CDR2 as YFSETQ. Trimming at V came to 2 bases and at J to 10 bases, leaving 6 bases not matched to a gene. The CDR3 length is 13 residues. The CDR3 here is CASSFTGVGEQFF. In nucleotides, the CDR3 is TGCGCCAGCAGCTTTACAGGGGTGGGCGAGCAGTTCTTC.

CDR3: CASRRLGVYEQYF. The CDR3 bases are TGCGCCAGCAGACGCTTAGGGGTCTACGAGCAGTACTTC. This rearrangement joins TRBV5-1 to TRBJ2-7, with D perhaps matching TRBD1 (5 bases). CDR1 and CDR2 from the germline V gene are SGHRS and YFSETQ. With 5 bases removed from V and 3 bases from J, the gap between germline ends came to 12 bases. The CDR3 contains 13 residues.

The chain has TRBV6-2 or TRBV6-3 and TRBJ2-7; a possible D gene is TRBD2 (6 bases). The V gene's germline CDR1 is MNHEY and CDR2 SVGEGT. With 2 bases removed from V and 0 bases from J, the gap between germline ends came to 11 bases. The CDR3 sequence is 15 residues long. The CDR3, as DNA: TGTGCCAGCAGTTACGGGGAGGACTCCTCCTACGAGCAGTACTTC. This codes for CASSYGEDSSYEQYF.

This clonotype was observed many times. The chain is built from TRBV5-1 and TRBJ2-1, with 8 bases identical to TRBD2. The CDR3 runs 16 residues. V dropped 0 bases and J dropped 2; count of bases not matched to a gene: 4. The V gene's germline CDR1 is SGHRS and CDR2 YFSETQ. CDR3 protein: CASSLALRGAYNEQFF. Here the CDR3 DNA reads TGCGCCAGCAGCTTGGCTTTGCGGGGGGCCTACAATGAGCAGTTCTTC.

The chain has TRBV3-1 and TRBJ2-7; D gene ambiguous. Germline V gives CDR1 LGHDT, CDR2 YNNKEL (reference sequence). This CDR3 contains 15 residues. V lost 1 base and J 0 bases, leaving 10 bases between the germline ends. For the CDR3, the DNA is TGTGCCAGCAGCCAAGGCGTAACGAGCTCCTACGAGCAGTACTTC. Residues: CASSQGVTSSYEQYF.

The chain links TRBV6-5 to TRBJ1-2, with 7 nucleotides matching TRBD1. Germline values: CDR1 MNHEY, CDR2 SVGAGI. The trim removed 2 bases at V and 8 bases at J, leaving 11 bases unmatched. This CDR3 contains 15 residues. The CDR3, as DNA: TGTGCCAGCAGTTACACCCCGGGACAGAGAGAAGGCTACACCTTC. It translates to CASSYTPGQREGYTF.

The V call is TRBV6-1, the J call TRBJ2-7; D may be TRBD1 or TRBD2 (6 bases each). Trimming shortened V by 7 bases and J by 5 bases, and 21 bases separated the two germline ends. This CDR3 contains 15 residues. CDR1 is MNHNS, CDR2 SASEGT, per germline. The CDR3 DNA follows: TGTGCCAGCACTAGGGGGGCGACCGAACCGGACGAGCAGTACTTC. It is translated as CASTRGATEPDEQYF.

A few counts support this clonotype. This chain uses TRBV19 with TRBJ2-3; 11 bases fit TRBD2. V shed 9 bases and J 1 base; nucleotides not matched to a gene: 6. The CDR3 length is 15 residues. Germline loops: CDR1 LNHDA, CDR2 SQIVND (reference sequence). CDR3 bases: TGTGCCAGCACTAATAGCGGGGGGGGCACAGATACGCAGTATTTT. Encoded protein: CASTNSGGGTDTQYF.

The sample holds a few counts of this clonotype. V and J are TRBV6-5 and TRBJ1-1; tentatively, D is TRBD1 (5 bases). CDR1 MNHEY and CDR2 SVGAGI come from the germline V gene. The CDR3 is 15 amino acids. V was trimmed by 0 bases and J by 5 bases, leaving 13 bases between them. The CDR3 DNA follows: TGTGCCAGCAGTTACTCCTGGCAGGGAAAAACTGAAGCTTTCTTT. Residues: CASSYSWQGKTEAFF.

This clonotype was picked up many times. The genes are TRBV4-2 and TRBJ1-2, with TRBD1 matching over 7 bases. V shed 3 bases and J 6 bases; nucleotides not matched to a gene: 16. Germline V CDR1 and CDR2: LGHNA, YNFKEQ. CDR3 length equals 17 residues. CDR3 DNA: TGTGCCAGCAGCCACCTAACATCGGGAGGACAGGCTGATGGCTACACCTTC. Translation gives CASSHLTSGGQADGYTF.

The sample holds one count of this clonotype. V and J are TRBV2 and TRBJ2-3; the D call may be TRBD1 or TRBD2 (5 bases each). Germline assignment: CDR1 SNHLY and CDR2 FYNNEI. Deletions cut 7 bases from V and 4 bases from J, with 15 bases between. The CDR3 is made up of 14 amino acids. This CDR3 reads CASTPGRGADTQYF. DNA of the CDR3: TGTGCCAGCACCCCTGGGAGAGGGGCAGATACGCAGTATTTT.

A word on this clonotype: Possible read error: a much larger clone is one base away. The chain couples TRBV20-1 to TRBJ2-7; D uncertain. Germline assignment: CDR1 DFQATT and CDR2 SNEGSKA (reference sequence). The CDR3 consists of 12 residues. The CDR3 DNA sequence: TGCAGGGCTAGAGATGCCGGCTACGAGCAGTACTTC. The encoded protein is CRARDAGYEQYF.

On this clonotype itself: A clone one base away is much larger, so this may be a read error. The CDR3 here is CASTFQGADGYTF. Written as DNA, the CDR3 is TGTGCCAGCACCTTCCAGGGGGCGGATGGCTACACCTTC. This rearrangement joins TRBV6-5 to TRBJ1-2, with 8 bases that match TRBD1. J lost 6 bases, V lost 7 bases, and 7 bases had no gene match. This CDR3 comprises 13 residues. The germline V gene encodes CDR1 MNHEY and CDR2 SVGAGI.

The DNA for the CDR3 is TGCGCCAGCCCGACCCTATACCCCGCAACCTACGAGCAGTACTTC. Translating gives CASPTLYPATYEQYF. The genes are TRBV5-1 and TRBJ2-7; the D is unclear. This CDR3 spans 15 amino acids. Germline values: CDR1 SGHRS, CDR2 YFSETQ. V lost 7 bases and J lost 2, with 19 bases in between. Combining the CDR3 with reference TRBV5-1 and TRBJ2-7 gives the whole variable domain KAGVTQTPRYLIKTRGQQVTLSCSPISGHRSVSWYQQTPGQGLQFLFEYFSETQRNKGNFPGRFSGRQFSNSRSEMNVSTLELGDSALYLCASPTLYPATYEQYFGPGTRLTVT.

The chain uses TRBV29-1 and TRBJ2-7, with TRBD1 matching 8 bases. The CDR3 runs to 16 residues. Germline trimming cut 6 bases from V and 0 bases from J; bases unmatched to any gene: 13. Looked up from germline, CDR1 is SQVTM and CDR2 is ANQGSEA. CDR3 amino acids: CSVQKARTGSSYEQYF. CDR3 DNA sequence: TGCAGCGTCCAGAAAGCCCGGACAGGGAGCTCCTACGAGCAGTACTTC.

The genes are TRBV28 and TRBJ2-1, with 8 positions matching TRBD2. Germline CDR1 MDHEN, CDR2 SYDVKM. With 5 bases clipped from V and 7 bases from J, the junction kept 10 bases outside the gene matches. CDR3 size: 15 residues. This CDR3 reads CASSSGTSGLNEQFF. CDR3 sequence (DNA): TGTGCCAGCAGTAGTGGAACTAGCGGCTTAAATGAGCAGTTCTTC. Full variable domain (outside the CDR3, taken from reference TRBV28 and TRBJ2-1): DVKVTQSSRYLVKRTGEKVFLECVQDMDHENMFWYRQDPGLGLRLIYFSYDVKMKEKGDIPEGYSVSREKKERFSLILESASTNQTSMYLCASSSGTSGLNEQFFGPGTRLTVL.

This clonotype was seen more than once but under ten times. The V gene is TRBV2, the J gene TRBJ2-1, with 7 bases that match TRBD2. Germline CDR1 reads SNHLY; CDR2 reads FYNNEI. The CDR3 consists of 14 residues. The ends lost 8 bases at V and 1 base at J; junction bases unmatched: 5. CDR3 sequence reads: CASRIGGSYNEQFF. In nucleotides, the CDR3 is TGTGCCAGCCGAATCGGGGGGTCCTACAATGAGCAGTTCTTC.

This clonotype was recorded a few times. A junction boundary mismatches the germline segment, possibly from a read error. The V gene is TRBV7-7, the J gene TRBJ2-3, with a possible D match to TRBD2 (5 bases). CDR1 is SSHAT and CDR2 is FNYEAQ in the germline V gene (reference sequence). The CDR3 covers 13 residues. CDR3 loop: CASSLAQTDTQYF. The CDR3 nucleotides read TGTGCTAGCAGCCTAGCACAGACAGATACGCAGTATTTT.

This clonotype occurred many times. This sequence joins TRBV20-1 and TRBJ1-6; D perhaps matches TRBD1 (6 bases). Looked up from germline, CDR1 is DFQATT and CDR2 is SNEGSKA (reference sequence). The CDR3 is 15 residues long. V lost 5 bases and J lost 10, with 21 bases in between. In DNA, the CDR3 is TGCAGTGCTGGCCGGGGGCAGGGGTCGGGATCACCCCTCCACTTT. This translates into CSAGRGQGSGSPLHF.

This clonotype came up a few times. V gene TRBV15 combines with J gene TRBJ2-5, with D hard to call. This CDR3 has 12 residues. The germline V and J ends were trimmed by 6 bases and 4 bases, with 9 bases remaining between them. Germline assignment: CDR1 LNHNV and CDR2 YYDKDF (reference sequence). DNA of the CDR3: TGTGCCACCAGTAACTGGCTAGAGACCCAGTACTTC. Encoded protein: CATSNWLETQYF.

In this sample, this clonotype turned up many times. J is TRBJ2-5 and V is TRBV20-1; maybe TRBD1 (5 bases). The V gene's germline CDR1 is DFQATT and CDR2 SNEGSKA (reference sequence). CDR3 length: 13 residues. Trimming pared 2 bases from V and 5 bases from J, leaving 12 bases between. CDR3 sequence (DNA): TGCAGTGCTAGAAGGGGCGCAGGGGAGACCCAGTACTTC. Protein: CSARRGAGETQYF.

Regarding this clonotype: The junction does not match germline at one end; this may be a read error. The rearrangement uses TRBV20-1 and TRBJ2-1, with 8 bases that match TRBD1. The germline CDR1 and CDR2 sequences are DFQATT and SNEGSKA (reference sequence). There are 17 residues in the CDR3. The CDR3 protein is CSALSPDRGYSYNEQNF. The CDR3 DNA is TGCAGTGCTCTTTCTCCTGACAGGGGCTACTCCTACAATGAGCAGAACTTC.

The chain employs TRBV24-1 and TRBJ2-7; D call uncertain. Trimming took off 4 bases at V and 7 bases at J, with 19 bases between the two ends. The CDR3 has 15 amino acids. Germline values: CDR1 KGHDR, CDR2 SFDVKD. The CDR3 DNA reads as TGTGCCACCAGTGACCCGACTCTCTCCTACAATGAGCAGTACTTC. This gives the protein CATSDPTLSYNEQYF.

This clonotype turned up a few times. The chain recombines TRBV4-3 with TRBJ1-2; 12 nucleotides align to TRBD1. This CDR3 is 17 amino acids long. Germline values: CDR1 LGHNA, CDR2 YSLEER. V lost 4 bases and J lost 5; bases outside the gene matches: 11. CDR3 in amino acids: CASSLRGQGAGGYGYTF. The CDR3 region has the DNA TGCGCCAGCAGCCTGAGGGGACAGGGGGCCGGGGGGTATGGCTACACCTTC.

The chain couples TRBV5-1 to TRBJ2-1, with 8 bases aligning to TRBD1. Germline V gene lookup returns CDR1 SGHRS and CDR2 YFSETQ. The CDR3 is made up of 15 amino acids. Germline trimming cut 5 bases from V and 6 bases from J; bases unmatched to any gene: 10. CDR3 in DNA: TGCGCCAGCAGTGTACCCGAGACAGGGGCCAATGAGCAGTTCTTC. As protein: CASSVPETGANEQFF.

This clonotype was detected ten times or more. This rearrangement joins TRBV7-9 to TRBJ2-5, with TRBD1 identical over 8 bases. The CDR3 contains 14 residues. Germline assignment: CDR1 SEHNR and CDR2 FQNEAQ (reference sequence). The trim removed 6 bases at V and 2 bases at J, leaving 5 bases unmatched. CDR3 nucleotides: TGTGCCAGCAGACCTCGGACAGGGCAAGAGACCCAGTACTTC. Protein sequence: CASRPRTGQETQYF.

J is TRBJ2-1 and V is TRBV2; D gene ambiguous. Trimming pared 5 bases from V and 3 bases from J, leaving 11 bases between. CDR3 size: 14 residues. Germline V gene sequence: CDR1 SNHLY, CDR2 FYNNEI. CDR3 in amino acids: CASSLDTFYNEQFF. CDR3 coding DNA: TGTGCCAGCAGTTTAGATACTTTCTACAATGAGCAGTTCTTC.